This T cell receptor beta chain emerged from a study of blood T cell repertoires in COVID-19. Turning to the study itself: Sites across the United States, Italy and Spain contributed samples from acute and convalescent COVID-19. PBMCs, B-cell-depleted T cells, or T cells provided the cDNA or gDNA that made up the material.

Looked up from germline, CDR1 is SGHRS and CDR2 is YFSETQ. This CDR3 spans 15 amino acids. V lost 1 base, J lost 5 bases, and 14 bases lay in between. All enrollees were about 18 to 89 years old and from some 24 US areas. Clinical histories supplied by participants themselves formed the basis of cohort assignment. Sequencing was performed with immunoSEQ multiplex PCR; in TCRdb, only in-frame clones are kept and a portion is missing. In the table there are 400,000 to 550,000 clones, around nine tenths of which are singletons. This TCR derives from a woman aged 18-29 years with acute COVID-19. The chain links TRBV5-1 to TRBJ2-3; the D gene is possibly TRBD1 (6 bases). Sequenced sample: PBMCs or T cells enriched from blood (not recorded which). The chain's CDR3 is CASSLQGQLGDTQYF. CDR3 in DNA: TGCGCCAGCAGCTTGCAGGGGCAGCTGGGAGATACGCAGTATTTT.